The entry below describes one T cell receptor (beta chain). Specified treatment: approximately 18 received Ad26.COV2.S at low or high dose, single or two shots; 5 received placebo; per-sample allocation not given. Sampling was done on day 63 after the first vaccine or placebo injection. CDR1 is MNHEY and CDR2 is SVGAGI in the germline V gene. This CDR3 comprises 15 residues. V shed 6 bases and J shed 5 bases, with 20 bases lying between them. Profiled with immunoSEQ multiplex PCR; TCRdb holds only in-frame clones, not every one. The sample includes more than 250,000 clones, 80% to 90% of them seen just once. The sample is drawn from a study of Ad26.COV2.S vaccination and SARS-CoV-2 variants.

The source was peripheral blood, collected in a trial of Ad26.COV2.S vaccine versus placebo. The chain combines TRBV6-5 with TRBJ2-7, with TRBD2 as a possible D gene (6 bases). This sequence originates from a person between 18 and 60 years old who received the Ad26.COV2.S COVID-19 vaccine or a placebo. CDR3 residues: CASRAGQATGDEQYF. The CDR3 DNA follows: TGTGCCAGCAGGGCCGGGCAGGCTACGGGAGACGAGCAGTACTTC.